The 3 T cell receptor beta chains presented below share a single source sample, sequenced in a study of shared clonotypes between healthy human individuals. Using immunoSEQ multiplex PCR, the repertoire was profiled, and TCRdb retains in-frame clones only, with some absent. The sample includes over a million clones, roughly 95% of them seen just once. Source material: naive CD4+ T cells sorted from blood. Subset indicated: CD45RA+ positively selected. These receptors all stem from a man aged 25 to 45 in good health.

CDR3 nucleotide sequence: TGTGCCAGCACCTTACGTCGGGGCAACGGGGAGCTGTTTTTT. Translation gives CASTLRRGNGELFF. The V and J genes are TRBV6-5 and TRBJ2-2; the D gene could be TRBD1 or TRBD2 (5 bases each). Trimming removed 7 bases from V and 7 bases from J, with 16 bases in between. Germline loops: CDR1 MNHEY, CDR2 SVGAGI. This CDR3 is 14 amino acids long.

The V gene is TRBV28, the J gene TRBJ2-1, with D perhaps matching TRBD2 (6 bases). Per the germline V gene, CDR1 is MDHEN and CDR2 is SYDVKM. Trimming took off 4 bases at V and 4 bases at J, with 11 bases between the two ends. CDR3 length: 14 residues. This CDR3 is CASSWTIPYNEQFF. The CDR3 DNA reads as TGTGCCAGCAGTTGGACTATACCATACAATGAGCAGTTCTTC.

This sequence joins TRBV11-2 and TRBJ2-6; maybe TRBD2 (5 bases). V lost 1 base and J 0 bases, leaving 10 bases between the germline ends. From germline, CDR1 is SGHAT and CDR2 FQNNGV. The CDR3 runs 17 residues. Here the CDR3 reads CASSLGFDYSGANVLTF. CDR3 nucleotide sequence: TGTGCCAGCAGCTTAGGATTTGACTACTCTGGGGCCAACGTCCTGACTTTC. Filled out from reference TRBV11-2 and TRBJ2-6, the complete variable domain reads EAGVAQSPRYKIIEKRQSVAFWCNPISGHATLYWYQQILGQGPKLLIQFQNNGVVDDSQLPKDRFSAERLKGVDSTLKIQPAKLEDSAVYLCASSLGFDYSGANVLTFGAGSRLTVL.